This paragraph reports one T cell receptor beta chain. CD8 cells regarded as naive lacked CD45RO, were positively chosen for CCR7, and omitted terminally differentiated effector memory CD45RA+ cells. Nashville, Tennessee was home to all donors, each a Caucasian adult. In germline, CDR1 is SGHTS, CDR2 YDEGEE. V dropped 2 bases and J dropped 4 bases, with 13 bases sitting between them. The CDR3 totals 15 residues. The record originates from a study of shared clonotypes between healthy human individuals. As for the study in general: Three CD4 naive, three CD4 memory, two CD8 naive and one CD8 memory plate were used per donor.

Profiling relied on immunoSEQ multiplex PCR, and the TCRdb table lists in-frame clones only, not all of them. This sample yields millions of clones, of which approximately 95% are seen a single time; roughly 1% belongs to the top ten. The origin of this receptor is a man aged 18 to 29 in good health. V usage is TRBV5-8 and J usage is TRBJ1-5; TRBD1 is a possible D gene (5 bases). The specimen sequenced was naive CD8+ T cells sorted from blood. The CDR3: CASSFSAGPNQPQHF. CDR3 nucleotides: TGTGCCAGCAGCTTTTCGGCGGGACCGAATCAGCCCCAGCATTTT. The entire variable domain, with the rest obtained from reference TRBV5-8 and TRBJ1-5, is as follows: EAGVTQSPTHLIKTRGQQATLRCSPISGHTSVYWYQQALGLGLQFLLWYDEGEERNRGNFPPRFSGRQFPNYSSELNVNALELEDSALYLCASSFSAGPNQPQHFGDGTRLSIL.